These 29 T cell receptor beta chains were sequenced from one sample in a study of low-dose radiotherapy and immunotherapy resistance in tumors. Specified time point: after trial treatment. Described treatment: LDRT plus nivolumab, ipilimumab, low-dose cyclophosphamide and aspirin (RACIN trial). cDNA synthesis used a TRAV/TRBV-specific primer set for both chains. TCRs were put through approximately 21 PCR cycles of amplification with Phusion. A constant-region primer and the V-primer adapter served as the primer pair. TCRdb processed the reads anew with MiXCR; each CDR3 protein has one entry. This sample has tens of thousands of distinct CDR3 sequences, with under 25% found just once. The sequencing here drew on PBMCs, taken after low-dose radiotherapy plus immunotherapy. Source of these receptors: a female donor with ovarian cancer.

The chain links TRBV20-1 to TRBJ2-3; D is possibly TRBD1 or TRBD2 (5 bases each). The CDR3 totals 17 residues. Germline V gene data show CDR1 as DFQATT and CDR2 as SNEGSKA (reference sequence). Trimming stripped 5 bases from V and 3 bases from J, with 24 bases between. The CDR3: CSASSYIAGARTDTQYF. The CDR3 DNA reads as TGCAGTGCTTCCTCTTACATAGCCGGGGCGAGGACAGATACGCAGTATTTT.

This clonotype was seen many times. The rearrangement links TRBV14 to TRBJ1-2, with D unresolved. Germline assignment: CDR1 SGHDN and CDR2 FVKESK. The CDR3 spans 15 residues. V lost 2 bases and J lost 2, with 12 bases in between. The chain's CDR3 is CASSQMGGWNYGYTF. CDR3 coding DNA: TGTGCCAGCAGCCAAATGGGCGGATGGAACTATGGCTACACCTTC.

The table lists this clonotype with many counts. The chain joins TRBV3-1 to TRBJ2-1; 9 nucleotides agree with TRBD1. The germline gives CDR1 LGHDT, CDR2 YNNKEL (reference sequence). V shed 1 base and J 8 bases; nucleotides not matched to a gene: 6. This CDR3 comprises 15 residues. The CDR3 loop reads CASSQGGDRAHEQFF. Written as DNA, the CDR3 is TGTGCCAGCAGCCAAGGAGGGGACAGGGCCCATGAGCAGTTCTTC.

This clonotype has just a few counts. The CDR3 region has the DNA TGCAGTGCTAGTAATCTACCGGGACAGGGGGCCCCCCGTGGAGGAGTCACCTTC. This encodes CSASNLPGQGAPRGGVTF. The rearrangement links TRBV20-1 to TRBJ1-2, with TRBD1 identical over 12 bases. V shed 3 bases and J 13 bases; nucleotides not matched to a gene: 24. Germline V gene sequence: CDR1 DFQATT, CDR2 SNEGSKA (reference sequence). This CDR3 comprises 18 residues.

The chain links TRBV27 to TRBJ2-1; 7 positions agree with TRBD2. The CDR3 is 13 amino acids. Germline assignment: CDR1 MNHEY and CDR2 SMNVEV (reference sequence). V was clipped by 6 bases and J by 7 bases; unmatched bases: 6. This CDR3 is CASRRTSSNEQFF. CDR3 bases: TGTGCCAGCAGGAGGACTAGTTCTAATGAGCAGTTCTTC.

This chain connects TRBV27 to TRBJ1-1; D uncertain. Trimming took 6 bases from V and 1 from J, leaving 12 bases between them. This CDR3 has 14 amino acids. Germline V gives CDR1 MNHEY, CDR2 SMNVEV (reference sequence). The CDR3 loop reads CASRFLDRNTEAFF. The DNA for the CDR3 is TGTGCCAGCAGGTTCCTTGACCGGAACACTGAAGCTTTCTTT.

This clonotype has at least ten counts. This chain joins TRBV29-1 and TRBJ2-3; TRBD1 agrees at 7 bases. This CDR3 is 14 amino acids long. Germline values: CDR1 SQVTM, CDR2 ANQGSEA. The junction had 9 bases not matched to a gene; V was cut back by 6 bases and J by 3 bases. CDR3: CSVADRVYTDTQYF. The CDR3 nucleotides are TGCAGCGTCGCCGACAGGGTCTATACAGATACGCAGTATTTT.

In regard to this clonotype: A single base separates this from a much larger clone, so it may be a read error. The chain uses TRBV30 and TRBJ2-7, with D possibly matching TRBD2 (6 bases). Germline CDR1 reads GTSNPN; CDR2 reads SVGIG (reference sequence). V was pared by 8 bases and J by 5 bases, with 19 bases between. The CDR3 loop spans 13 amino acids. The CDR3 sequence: CARGGRTTNEQYF. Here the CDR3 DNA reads TGTGCCCGGGGAGGACGGACTACGAACGAGCAGTACTTC.

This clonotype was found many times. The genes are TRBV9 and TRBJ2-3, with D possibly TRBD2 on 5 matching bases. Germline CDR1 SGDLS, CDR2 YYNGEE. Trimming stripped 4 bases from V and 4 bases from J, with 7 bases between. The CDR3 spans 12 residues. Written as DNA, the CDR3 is TGTGCCAGCAGCCGTAGCGCAGATACGCAGTATTTT. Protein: CASSRSADTQYF.

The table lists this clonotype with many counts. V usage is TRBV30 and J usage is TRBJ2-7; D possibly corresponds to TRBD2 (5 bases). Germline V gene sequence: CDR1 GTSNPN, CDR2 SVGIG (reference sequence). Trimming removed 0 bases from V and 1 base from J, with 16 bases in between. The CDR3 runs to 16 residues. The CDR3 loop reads CAWSVPVTTASYEQYF. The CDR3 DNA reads TGTGCCTGGAGTGTACCTGTGACTACCGCATCCTACGAGCAGTACTTC.

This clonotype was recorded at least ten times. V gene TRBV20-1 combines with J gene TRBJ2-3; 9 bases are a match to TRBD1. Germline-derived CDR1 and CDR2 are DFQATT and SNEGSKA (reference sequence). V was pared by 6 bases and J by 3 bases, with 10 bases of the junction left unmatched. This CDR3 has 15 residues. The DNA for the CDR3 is TGCAGTGCCCAAGGGACAGGGCGAGGGACAGATACGCAGTATTTT. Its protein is CSAQGTGRGTDTQYF.

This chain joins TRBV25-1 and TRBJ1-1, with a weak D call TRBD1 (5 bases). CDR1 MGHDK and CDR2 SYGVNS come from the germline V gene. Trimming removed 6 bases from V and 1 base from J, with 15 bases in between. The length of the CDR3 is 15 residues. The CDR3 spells CASSPYGGGNTEAFF. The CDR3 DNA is TGTGCCAGCAGCCCCTACGGGGGGGGGAACACTGAAGCTTTCTTT.

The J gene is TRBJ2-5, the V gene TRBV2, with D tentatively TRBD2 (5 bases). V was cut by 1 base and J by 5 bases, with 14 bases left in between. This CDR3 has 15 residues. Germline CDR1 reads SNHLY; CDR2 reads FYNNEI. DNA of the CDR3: TGTGCCAGCAGTGAAGACCTAGGGAGCGGCGAGACCCAGTACTTC. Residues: CASSEDLGSGETQYF.

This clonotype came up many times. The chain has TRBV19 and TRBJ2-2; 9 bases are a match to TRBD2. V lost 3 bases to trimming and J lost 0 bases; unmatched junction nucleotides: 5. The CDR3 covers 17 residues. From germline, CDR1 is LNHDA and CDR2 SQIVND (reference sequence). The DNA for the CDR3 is TGTGCCAGTAGTATGTTGGCGGGAGGGTCGAACACCGGGGAGCTGTTTTTT. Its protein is CASSMLAGGSNTGELFF. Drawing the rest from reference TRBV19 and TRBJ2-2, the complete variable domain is DGGITQSPKYLFRKEGQNVTLSCEQNLNHDAMYWYRQDPGQGLRLIYYSQIVNDFQKGDIAEGYSVSREKKESFPLTVTSAQKNPTAFYLCASSMLAGGSNTGELFFGEGSRLTVL.

The CDR3 sequence: CAWGQGPDTQYF. Here the CDR3 DNA reads TGTGCCTGGGGACAGGGGCCAGATACGCAGTATTTT. The V call is TRBV30, the J call TRBJ2-3, with 9 positions matching TRBD1. The CDR3 consists of 12 residues. J was trimmed by 4 bases and V by 5 bases; bases with no gene match: 1. In germline, CDR1 is GTSNPN, CDR2 SVGIG (reference sequence).

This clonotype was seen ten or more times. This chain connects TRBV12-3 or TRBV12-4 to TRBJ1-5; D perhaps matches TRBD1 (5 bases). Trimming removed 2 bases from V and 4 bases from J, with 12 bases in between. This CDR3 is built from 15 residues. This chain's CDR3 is CASSLRGDGNQPQHF. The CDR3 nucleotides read TGTGCCAGCAGTTTAAGGGGCGACGGTAATCAGCCCCAGCATTTT.

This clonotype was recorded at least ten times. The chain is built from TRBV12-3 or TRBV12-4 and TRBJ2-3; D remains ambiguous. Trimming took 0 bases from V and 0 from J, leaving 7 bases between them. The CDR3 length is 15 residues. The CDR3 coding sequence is TGTGCCAGCAGTTTAGCGTTTCCTAGCACAGATACGCAGTATTTT. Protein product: CASSLAFPSTDTQYF.

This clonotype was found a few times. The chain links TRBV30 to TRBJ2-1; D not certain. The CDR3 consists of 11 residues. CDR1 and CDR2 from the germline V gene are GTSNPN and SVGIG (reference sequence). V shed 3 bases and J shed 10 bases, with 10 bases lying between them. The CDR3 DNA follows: TGTGCCTGGAGCGTAGAGAACGAGCAGTTCTTC. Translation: CAWSVENEQFF.

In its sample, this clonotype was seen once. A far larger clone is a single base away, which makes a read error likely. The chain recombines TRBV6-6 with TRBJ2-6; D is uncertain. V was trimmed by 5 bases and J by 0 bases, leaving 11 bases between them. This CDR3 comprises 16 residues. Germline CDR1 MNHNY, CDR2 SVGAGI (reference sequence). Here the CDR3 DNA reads TGTGCCAGCAGTGCCAACCCGTACTCTGGGGCCAACGTCCTGACTTTC. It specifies CASSANPYSGANVLTF.

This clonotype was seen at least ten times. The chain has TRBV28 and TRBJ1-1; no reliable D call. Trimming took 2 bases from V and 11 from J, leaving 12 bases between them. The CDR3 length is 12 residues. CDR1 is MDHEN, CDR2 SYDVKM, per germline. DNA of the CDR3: TGTGCCAGCAGTTTAAGTGAATTCCCCGCTTTCTTT. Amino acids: CASSLSEFPAFF.

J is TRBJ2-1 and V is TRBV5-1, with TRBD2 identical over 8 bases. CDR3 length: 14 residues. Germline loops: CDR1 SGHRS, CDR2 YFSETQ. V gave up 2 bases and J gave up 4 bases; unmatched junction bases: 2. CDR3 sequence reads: CASSFSSGYNEQFF. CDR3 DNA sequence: TGCGCCAGCAGCTTCTCTAGCGGGTACAATGAGCAGTTCTTC.

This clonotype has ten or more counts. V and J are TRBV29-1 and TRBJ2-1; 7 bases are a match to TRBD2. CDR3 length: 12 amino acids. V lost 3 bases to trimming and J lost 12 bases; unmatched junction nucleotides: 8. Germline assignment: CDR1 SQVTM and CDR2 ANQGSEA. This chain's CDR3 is CSVEGLLAMQFF. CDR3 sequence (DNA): TGCAGCGTTGAGGGACTACTCGCGATGCAGTTCTTC.

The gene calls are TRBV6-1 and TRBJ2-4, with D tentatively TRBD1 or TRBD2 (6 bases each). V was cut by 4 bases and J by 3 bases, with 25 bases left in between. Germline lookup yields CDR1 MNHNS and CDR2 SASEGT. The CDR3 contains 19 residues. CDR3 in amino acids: CASSGSWGQGGLDKNIQYF. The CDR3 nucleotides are TGTGCCAGCAGTGGATCATGGGGGCAGGGAGGATTGGACAAAAACATTCAGTACTTC.

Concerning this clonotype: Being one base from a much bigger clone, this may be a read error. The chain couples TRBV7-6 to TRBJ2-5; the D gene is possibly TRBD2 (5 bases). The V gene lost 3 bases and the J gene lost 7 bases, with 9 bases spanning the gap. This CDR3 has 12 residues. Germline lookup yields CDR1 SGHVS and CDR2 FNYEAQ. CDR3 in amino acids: CASSLADWTQYF. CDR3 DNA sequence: TGTGCCAGCAGCTTGGCGGACTGGACCCAGTACTTC.

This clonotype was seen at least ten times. In DNA, the CDR3 is TGTGCCAGCAGTTTGGGGGAAAAACTGTTTTTT. Amino acid sequence: CASSLGEKLFF. The chain employs TRBV12-3 or TRBV12-4 and TRBJ1-4; no clear D gene. This CDR3 comprises 11 residues. Deletions cut 3 bases from V and 8 bases from J, with 4 bases between.

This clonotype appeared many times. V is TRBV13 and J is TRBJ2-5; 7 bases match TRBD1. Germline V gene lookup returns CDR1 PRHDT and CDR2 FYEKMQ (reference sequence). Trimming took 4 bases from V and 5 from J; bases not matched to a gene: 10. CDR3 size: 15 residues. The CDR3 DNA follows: TGTGCCAGCAGCTCGAAGGACAGGATGGGTGAGACCCAGTACTTC. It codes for CASSSKDRMGETQYF.

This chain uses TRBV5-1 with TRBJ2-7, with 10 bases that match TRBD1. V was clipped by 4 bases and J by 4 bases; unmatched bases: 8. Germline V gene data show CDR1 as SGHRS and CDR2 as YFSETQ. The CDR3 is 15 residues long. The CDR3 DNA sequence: TGCGCCAGCAGCCAGAAAATGGGACAGGGGTACGAGCAGTACTTC. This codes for CASSQKMGQGYEQYF.

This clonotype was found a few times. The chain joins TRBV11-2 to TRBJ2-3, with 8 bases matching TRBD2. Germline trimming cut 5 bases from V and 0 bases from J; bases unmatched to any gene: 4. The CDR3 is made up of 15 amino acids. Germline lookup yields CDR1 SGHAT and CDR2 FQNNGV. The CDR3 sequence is CASSVSGGSTDTQYF. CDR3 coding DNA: TGTGCCAGCAGCGTAAGCGGGGGTAGCACAGATACGCAGTATTTT.

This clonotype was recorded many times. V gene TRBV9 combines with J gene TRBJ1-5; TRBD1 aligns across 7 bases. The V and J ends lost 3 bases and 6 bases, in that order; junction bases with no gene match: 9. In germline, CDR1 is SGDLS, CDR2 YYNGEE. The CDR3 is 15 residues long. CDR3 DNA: TGTGCCAGCAGCGCAACAGGGGTCTACAGTCAGCCCCAGCATTTT. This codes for CASSATGVYSQPQHF.